The 15 T cell receptor beta chains below were found in one sample sequenced in a study of blood T cells in healthy people across ages. Then a second PCR, running about 6 to 12 cycles, was carried out with a sample-barcoded 5' primer and a J-beta primer mix. From the 5' RACE reads, TCRdb called clonotypes with MiXCR, one entry per CDR3 protein. Of 700,000 to 900,000 distinct CDR3 sequences in the sample, about 55% were seen once. The material sequenced was blood. These receptors all stem from a man aged 80 or over in good health.

The J gene is TRBJ1-1, the V gene TRBV6-1, with D possibly matching TRBD1 (5 bases). This CDR3 has 15 amino acids. Per germline, CDR1 MNHNS and CDR2 SASEGT. Trimming removed 2 bases from V and 1 base from J, with 11 bases in between. The CDR3 here is CASSEPAGWNTEAFF. The CDR3 DNA reads as TGTGCCAGCAGTGAACCGGCAGGGTGGAACACTGAAGCTTTCTTT.

This clonotype came up a few times. The genes are TRBV5-5 and TRBJ2-1; TRBD2 matches at 9 bases. Germline V gene sequence: CDR1 SGHKS, CDR2 YYEKEE (reference sequence). This CDR3 is 16 amino acids long. V was pared by 4 bases and J by 2 bases, with 7 bases of the junction left unmatched. The CDR3 region has the DNA TGTGCCAGCAGCCTACCAGCGGGAGGAACCTACAATGAGCAGTTCTTC. This encodes CASSLPAGGTYNEQFF. Full variable domain (outside the CDR3, taken from reference TRBV5-5 and TRBJ2-1): DAGVTQSPTHLIKTRGQQVTLRCSPISGHKSVSWYQQVLGQGPQFIFQYYEKEERGRGNFPDRFSARQFPNYSSELNVNALLLGDSALYLCASSLPAGGTYNEQFFGPGTRLTVL.

The rearrangement links TRBV5-6 to TRBJ2-1; D perhaps matches TRBD1 (6 bases). The CDR3 has 14 residues. V was trimmed by 1 base and J by 7 bases, leaving 12 bases between them. Germline V CDR1 and CDR2: SGHDT, YYEEEE. In DNA, the CDR3 is TGTGCCAGCAGCTTGTCAGGGGCAAGGAATGAGCAGTTCTTC. Amino acid sequence: CASSLSGARNEQFF.

The chain carries TRBV5-1 and TRBJ2-7; 9 positions match TRBD2. V gave up 7 bases and J gave up 2 bases; unmatched junction bases: 7. The CDR3 sequence is 14 residues long. Germline V gene lookup returns CDR1 SGHRS and CDR2 YFSETQ. This CDR3 reads CASGSGSTPYEQYF. Here the CDR3 DNA reads TGCGCCAGCGGTAGCGGGAGTACCCCCTACGAGCAGTACTTC.

This chain connects TRBV27 to TRBJ1-1, with D tentatively TRBD1 (6 bases). CDR1 is MNHEY, CDR2 SMNVEV, per germline (reference sequence). CDR3 length: 17 residues. With 5 bases removed from V and 2 bases from J, the gap between germline ends came to 21 bases. The CDR3 region is CASSPHLADRPNTEAFF. In DNA, the CDR3 is TGTGCCAGCAGTCCCCATCTAGCCGACAGGCCCAACACTGAAGCTTTCTTT.

This clonotype was counted once. DNA of the CDR3: TGCGCCAGCAGCTTGAGGCTAGCGGGAGGACCCTACAATGAGCAGTTCTTC. Encoded protein: CASSLRLAGGPYNEQFF. The chain recombines TRBV5-1 with TRBJ2-1; 11 bases align to TRBD2. Trimming cost V 1 base and J 2 bases; bases outside gene matches: 5. The CDR3 extends over 17 amino acids. Germline V CDR1 and CDR2: SGHRS, YFSETQ.

This clonotype was detected once. The chain recombines TRBV6-6 with TRBJ2-1, with 10 bases lining up with TRBD2. With V trimmed by 9 bases and J by 5 bases, 7 bases remained unmatched. Germline CDR1 MNHNY, CDR2 SVGAGI (reference sequence). The CDR3 has 14 amino acids. This CDR3 is CASLSGRPNNEQFF. The CDR3 DNA sequence: TGTGCCAGTCTTAGCGGGAGGCCAAACAATGAGCAGTTCTTC.

This clonotype was seen only a few times. DNA of the CDR3: TGTGCCAGTTCTCCCCCGGCGGACGAGCAGTACTTC. It is translated as CASSPPADEQYF. The rearrangement links TRBV18 to TRBJ2-5; D not certain. The DNA matches TRBJ2-7 better at its end, which makes the J call doubtful. The CDR3 loop spans 12 amino acids. CDR1 and CDR2 (germline): KGHSH, LQKENI.

The CDR3 DNA reads TGTGCCAGCAGTAGACAGGGAATGGGTACCTACGAGCAGTACTTC. It yields the protein CASSRQGMGTYEQYF. The chain couples TRBV2 to TRBJ2-7; 7 bases are shared with TRBD1. Germline CDR1 reads SNHLY; CDR2 reads FYNNEI. With 5 bases clipped from V and 2 bases from J, the junction kept 9 bases outside the gene matches. This CDR3 region has 15 residues.

J is TRBJ1-6 and V is TRBV20-1; D is perhaps TRBD1 (6 bases). Trimming shortened V by 6 bases and J by 6 bases, and 21 bases separated the two germline ends. CDR3 size: 16 residues. From germline, CDR1 is DFQATT and CDR2 SNEGSKA (reference sequence). CDR3 sequence (DNA): TGCAGTGCCTACCGTTCCGTGGGGGCACCTAATTCACCCCTCCACTTT. Protein: CSAYRSVGAPNSPLHF.

The V call is TRBV6-1, the J call TRBJ2-5; TRBD1 aligns across 9 bases. V was clipped by 5 bases and J by 11 bases; unmatched bases: 18. Germline V gene lookup returns CDR1 MNHNS and CDR2 SASEGT. The CDR3 totals 16 residues. The DNA for the CDR3 is TGTGCCAGCAGTCCGCCTGGGGGACAGGGTCACAATGAGCAGTACTTC. Protein sequence: CASSPPGGQGHNEQYF.

The table lists this clonotype with a few counts. V gene TRBV29-1 combines with J gene TRBJ2-1; D is unclear. The V end was cut by 7 bases, the J end by 4 bases, with 11 bases between. The CDR3 totals 12 residues. The V gene's germline CDR1 is SQVTM and CDR2 ANQGSEA. The CDR3 coding sequence is TGCAGCGGTTCACCGGGTTACAATGAGCAGTTCTTC. Protein sequence: CSGSPGYNEQFF.

The chain carries TRBV6-5 and TRBJ2-7; TRBD1 aligns across 9 bases. CDR3 length equals 16 residues. Unmatched junction bases numbered 3, after V lost 0 bases and J lost 0 bases. The germline CDR1 and CDR2 sequences are MNHEY and SVGAGI. CDR3 coding DNA: TGTGCCAGCAGTTACTCCGGGACAGGGCTCTCCTACGAGCAGTACTTC. Protein: CASSYSGTGLSYEQYF.

This clonotype came up a few times. V is TRBV29-1 and J is TRBJ1-4; D remains ambiguous. Germline values: CDR1 SQVTM, CDR2 ANQGSEA. Trimming pared 4 bases from V and 7 bases from J, leaving 7 bases between. CDR3 length: 11 residues. CDR3 bases: TGCAGCGTTGGGTCGGTTGAAAAACTGTTTTTT. This codes for CSVGSVEKLFF.

There are many counts of this clonotype. This rearrangement joins TRBV13 to TRBJ1-6, with TRBD1 identical over 8 bases. Germline assignment: CDR1 PRHDT and CDR2 FYEKMQ (reference sequence). The CDR3 sequence is 14 residues long. Losses at the gene ends were 0 bases for V and 12 bases for J; bases not matched to a gene: 4. The CDR3 here is CASSLGETGEPLHF. The CDR3 coding sequence is TGTGCCAGCAGCTTAGGAGAGACAGGGGAACCCCTCCACTTT.